What follows are 13 T cell receptor beta chains derived from one specimen sequenced in a study of vaccination and CD4 T cells after COVID-19. Cultured CD4+ T-cell DNA underwent Oncomine TCR Beta short-read sequencing. One entry per CDR3 protein results from TCRdb running MiXCR on the PCR reads. The table shows 8,000 to 10,000 distinct CDR3 sequences, with under 60% occurring only once. Antigens for these TCRs are unknown. Treatment denoted: approximately nine-day PBMC culture with coronavirus spike peptide pools or control peptides (ViraFEST assay). Prior to the COVID-19 pandemic (2011-2018), the unexposed donor's CD4+ T cells were collected. The sequenced sample consisted of CD4+ T cells from blood, cultured in vitro. These receptors all come from a human donor in good health.

The table lists this clonotype with a count of one. This chain connects TRBV19 to TRBJ1-2; a possible D gene is TRBD1 (6 bases). This CDR3 spans 14 amino acids. V lost 5 bases, J lost 0 bases, and 10 bases lay in between. Germline CDR1 is LNHDA and CDR2 is SQIVND (reference sequence). CDR3 sequence (DNA): TGTGCCAGTAGTCCCGGGACACCTAACTATGGCTACACCTTC. Its translation: CASSPGTPNYGYTF.

The rearrangement links TRBV6-1 to TRBJ2-2; 12 nucleotides line up with TRBD2. The CDR3 has 18 amino acids. Germline loops: CDR1 MNHNS, CDR2 SASEGT. The trim removed 6 bases at V and 5 bases at J, leaving 13 bases unmatched. The CDR3 DNA is TGTGCCAGCAGACTAGCGGGAGGTTCCTTTCTGAGGACCGGGGAGCTGTTTTTT. Its protein product is CASRLAGGSFLRTGELFF.

The chain is built from TRBV10-2 and TRBJ2-3; 14 bases align to TRBD2. The V and J ends lost 2 bases and 5 bases, in that order; junction bases with no gene match: 6. The CDR3 covers 17 residues. In germline, CDR1 is WSHSY, CDR2 SAAADI. The CDR3 DNA sequence: TGCGCCAGCAGTGAGACGGGACTAGCGGGAGTTGTAGATACGCAGTATTTT. Its protein is CASSETGLAGVVDTQYF.

There are a few counts of this clonotype. This rearrangement joins TRBV20-1 to TRBJ1-1, with D perhaps matching TRBD1 (5 bases). The ends were cut back, 0 bases at V and 9 bases at J, with 14 bases in the middle. The germline V gene has CDR1 DFQATT and CDR2 SNEGSKA (reference sequence). CDR3 length: 13 residues. The CDR3 DNA reads as TGCAGTGCTAGAGATTACAGTGGGGCTCAAGCTTTCTTT. Its translation is CSARDYSGAQAFF.

The V call is TRBV2, the J call TRBJ2-7; D gene unclear. Trimming cost V 7 bases and J 1 base, with 11 bases left between them. Germline lookup yields CDR1 SNHLY and CDR2 FYNNEI. The CDR3 covers 13 residues. Here the CDR3 DNA reads TGTGCCAGCAAGAATTTATTATCCTACGAGCAGTACTTC. It specifies CASKNLLSYEQYF.

This clonotype is a singleton in its sample. The chain uses TRBV4-1 and TRBJ1-5, with 9 bases lining up with TRBD1. The CDR3 is 17 amino acids. The germline CDR1 and CDR2 sequences are MGHRA and YSYEKL. V shed 0 bases, J shed 4 bases, and the junction held 7 bases outside the gene matches. The CDR3 region is CASSQELRTGENQPQHF. The CDR3 DNA is TGCGCCAGCAGCCAAGAACTGCGGACAGGGGAAAATCAGCCCCAGCATTTT.

This clonotype has a single count. The rearrangement links TRBV2 to TRBJ1-2; weak D call: TRBD1 (5 bases). The V gene lost 3 bases and the J gene lost 8 bases, with 13 bases spanning the gap. The CDR3 totals 13 residues. CDR1 is SNHLY and CDR2 is FYNNEI in the germline V gene. CDR3 sequence: CASSDMGRGGYTF. The CDR3 DNA follows: TGTGCCAGCAGTGATATGGGGCGCGGGGGCTACACCTTC.

The J gene is TRBJ2-7, the V gene TRBV6-5, with TRBD1 as a possible D gene (5 bases). This CDR3 has 13 amino acids. Germline assignment: CDR1 MNHEY and CDR2 SVGAGI. The V end lost 4 bases, the J end lost 4 bases, and 11 bases lay between the germline ends. CDR3 amino acids: CASSSASGYEQYF. CDR3 bases: TGTGCCAGCAGTTCAGCGTCAGGGTACGAGCAGTACTTC.

The chain couples TRBV7-2 to TRBJ1-2; D remains ambiguous. There are 15 residues in the CDR3. CDR1 and CDR2 (germline): SGHTA, FQGNSA. V was trimmed by 1 base and J by 8 bases, leaving 17 bases between them. The CDR3 reads CASSLEGPGSGGYTF. CDR3 nucleotide sequence: TGTGCCAGCAGCTTAGAGGGTCCGGGGTCGGGGGGCTACACCTTC. Based on the CDR3 plus reference TRBV7-2 and TRBJ1-2, the full variable domain is GAGVSQSPSNKVTEKGKDVELRCDPISGHTALYWYRQSLGQGLEFLIYFQGNSAPDKSGLPSDRFSAERTGGSVSTLTIQRTQQEDSAVYLCASSLEGPGSGGYTFGSGTRLTVV.

The sample holds a few counts of this clonotype. V is TRBV6-4 and J is TRBJ1-2; possibly TRBD1 for D (6 bases). The V and J ends lost 2 bases and 5 bases respectively, with 21 bases between them. The CDR3 consists of 17 residues. The V gene's germline CDR1 is MRHNA and CDR2 SNTAGT. The CDR3 sequence: CASSDTPGQFQLYGYTF. CDR3 DNA: TGTGCCAGCAGTGACACCCCCGGACAGTTCCAACTATATGGCTACACCTTC.

This chain joins TRBV12-3 or TRBV12-4 and TRBJ1-6; D ambiguous. The V gene lost 2 bases and the J gene lost 9 bases, with 8 bases spanning the gap. CDR3 length: 13 residues. The CDR3 reads CASSLSEGSPLHF. The CDR3 nucleotides are TGTGCCAGCAGTTTATCCGAGGGTTCACCCCTCCACTTT.

This chain connects TRBV6-1 to TRBJ1-1, with TRBD1 matching over 9 bases. The CDR3 totals 15 residues. With V trimmed by 5 bases and J by 4 bases, 8 bases remained unmatched. Per germline, CDR1 MNHNS and CDR2 SASEGT. The DNA for the CDR3 is TGTGCCAGCAGTCGGGGACAGGGCGGCAGCACTGAAGCTTTCTTT. This gives the protein CASSRGQGGSTEAFF.

The rearrangement joins TRBV4-2 to TRBJ1-2, with 7 bases matching TRBD1. This CDR3 region has 15 residues. Per germline, CDR1 LGHNA and CDR2 YNFKEQ. The V gene end was trimmed by 4 bases and the J gene end by 4 bases; junction bases not matched to a gene: 9. The CDR3 loop is CASSLEGQSSYGYTF. The CDR3 DNA follows: TGTGCCAGCAGCCTGGAGGGACAGAGTAGCTATGGCTACACCTTC.